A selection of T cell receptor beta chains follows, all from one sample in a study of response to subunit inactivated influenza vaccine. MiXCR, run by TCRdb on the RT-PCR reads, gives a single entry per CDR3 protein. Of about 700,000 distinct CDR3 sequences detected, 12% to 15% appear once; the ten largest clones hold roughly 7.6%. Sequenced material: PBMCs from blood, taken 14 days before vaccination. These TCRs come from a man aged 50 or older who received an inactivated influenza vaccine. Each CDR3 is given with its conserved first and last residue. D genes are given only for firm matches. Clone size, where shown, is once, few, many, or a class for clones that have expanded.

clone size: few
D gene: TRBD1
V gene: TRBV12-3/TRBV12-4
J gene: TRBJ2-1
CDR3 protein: CASTRDRGSHNEQFF
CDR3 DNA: TGTGCCAGCACCAGGGACAGGGGGTCCCACAATGAGCAGTTCTTC

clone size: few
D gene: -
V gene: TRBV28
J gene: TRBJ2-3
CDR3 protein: CASSLISVSGTDTQYF
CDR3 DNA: TGTGCCAGCAGTTTAATTTCGGTTTCTGGCACAGATACGCAGTATTTT

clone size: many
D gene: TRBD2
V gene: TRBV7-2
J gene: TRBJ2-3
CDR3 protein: CASSLGTAGGRLDTQYF
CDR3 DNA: TGTGCCAGCAGCTTAGGAACAGCGGGGGGGCGGTTAGATACGCAGTATTTT

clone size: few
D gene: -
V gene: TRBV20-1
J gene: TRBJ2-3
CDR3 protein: CSATRGASTDTQYF
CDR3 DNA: TGCAGTGCTACGAGGGGTGCTAGCACAGATACGCAGTATTTT

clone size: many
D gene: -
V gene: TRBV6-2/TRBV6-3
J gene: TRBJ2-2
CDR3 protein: CASSYSGGSTGELFF
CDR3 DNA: TGTGCCAGCAGTTACTCAGGCGGGTCCACCGGGGAGCTGTTTTTT

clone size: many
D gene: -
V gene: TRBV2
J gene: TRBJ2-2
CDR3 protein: CATGGGSGTGELFF
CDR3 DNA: TGTGCCACCGGAGGGGGCTCTGGCACCGGGGAGCTGTTTTTT

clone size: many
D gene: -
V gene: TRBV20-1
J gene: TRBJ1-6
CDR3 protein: CSARSIRGSYNSPLHF
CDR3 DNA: TGCAGTGCCCGAAGCATAAGGGGCTCCTATAATTCACCCCTCCACTTT

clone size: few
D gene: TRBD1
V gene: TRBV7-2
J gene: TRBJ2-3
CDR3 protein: CASSPDRARTDTQYF
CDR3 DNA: TGTGCCAGCAGCCCGGACAGGGCGCGCACAGATACGCAGTATTTT

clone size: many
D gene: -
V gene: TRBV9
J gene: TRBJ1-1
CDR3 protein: CASSVEGRGGEAFF
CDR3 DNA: TGTGCCAGCAGCGTAGAGGGGCGGGGAGGTGAAGCTTTCTTT

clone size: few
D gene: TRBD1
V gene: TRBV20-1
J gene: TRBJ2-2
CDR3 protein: CSASPINRGAGELFF
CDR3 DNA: TGCAGTGCTAGTCCTATAAACAGGGGGGCCGGGGAGCTGTTTTTT

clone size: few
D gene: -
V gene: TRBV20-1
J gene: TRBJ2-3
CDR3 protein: CSARDPGTSTDTQYF
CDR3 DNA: TGCAGTGCTAGAGATCCCGGGACTAGCACAGATACGCAGTATTTT

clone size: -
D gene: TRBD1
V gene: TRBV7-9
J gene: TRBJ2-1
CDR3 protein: CASSSSLGQGYYNEQFF
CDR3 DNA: TGTGCCAGCAGCTCATCCTTGGGACAGGGGTACTACAATGAGCAGTTCTTC

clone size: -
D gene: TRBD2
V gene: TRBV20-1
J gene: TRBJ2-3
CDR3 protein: CSASKTSGRPDTQYF
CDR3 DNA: TGCAGTGCTAGTAAGACTAGCGGGAGGCCGGATACGCAGTATTTT

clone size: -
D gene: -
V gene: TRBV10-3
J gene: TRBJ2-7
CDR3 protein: CAISARVLYEQYF
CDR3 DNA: TGTGCCATCAGTGCTCGGGTCCTATACGAGCAGTACTTC

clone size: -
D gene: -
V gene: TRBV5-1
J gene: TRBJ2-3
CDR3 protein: CASSTDLAGDTQYF
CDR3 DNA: TGCGCCAGCAGCACCGACTTGGCGGGAGATACGCAGTATTTT

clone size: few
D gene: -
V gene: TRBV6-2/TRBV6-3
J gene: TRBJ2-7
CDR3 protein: CASSYDAIRYEQYF
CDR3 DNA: TGTGCCAGCAGTTACGATGCCATCCGCTACGAGCAGTACTTC

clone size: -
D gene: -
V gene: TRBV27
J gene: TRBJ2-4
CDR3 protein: CASSLRGQGSKNIQYF
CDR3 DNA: TGTGCCAGCAGTTTACGGGGTCAGGGGTCCAAAAACATTCAGTACTTC

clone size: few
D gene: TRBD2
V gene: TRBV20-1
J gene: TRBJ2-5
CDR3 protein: CSARQREGQETQYF
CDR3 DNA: TGCAGTGCTAGACAGCGGGAGGGCCAAGAGACCCAGTACTTC

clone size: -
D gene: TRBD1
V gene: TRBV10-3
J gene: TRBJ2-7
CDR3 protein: CAISEWDSSSYEQYF
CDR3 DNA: TGTGCCATCAGTGAGTGGGACAGCAGCTCCTACGAGCAGTACTTC

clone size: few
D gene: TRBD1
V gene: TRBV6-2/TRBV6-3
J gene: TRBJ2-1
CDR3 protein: CASSSNRDRAYNEQFF
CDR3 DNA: TGTGCCAGCAGCTCGAACCGGGACAGGGCTTACAATGAGCAGTTCTTC

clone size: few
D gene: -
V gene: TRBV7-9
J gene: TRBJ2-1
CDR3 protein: CASSFTTRNNEQFF
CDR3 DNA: TGTGCCAGCAGCTTTACGACCAGGAACAATGAGCAGTTCTTC

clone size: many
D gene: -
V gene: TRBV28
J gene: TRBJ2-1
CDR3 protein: CASSLWDSYNEQFF
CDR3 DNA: TGTGCCAGCAGTTTATGGGACAGCTACAATGAGCAGTTCTTC

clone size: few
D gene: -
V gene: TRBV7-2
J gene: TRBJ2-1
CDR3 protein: CASSLAIQGSNEQFF
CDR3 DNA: TGTGCCAGCAGCTTAGCCATACAGGGTTCGAATGAGCAGTTCTTC

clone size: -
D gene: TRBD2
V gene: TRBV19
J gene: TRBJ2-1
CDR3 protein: CASGGGGTYNEQFF
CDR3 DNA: TGTGCCAGTGGGGGCGGGGGGACCTACAATGAGCAGTTCTTC

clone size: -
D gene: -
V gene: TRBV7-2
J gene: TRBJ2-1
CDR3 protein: CASRPQSYNEQFF
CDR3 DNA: TGTGCCAGCAGACCCCAGAGTTACAATGAGCAGTTCTTC

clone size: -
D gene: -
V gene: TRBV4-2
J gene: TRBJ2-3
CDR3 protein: CASSPDSRTDTQYF
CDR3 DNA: TGTGCCAGCAGCCCGGACAGCCGCACAGATACGCAGTATTTT

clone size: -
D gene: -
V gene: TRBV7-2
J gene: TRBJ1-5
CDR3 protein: CASSLAGGSQPQHF
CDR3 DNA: TGTGCCAGCAGCTTAGCGGGGGGGTCCCAGCCCCAGCATTTT

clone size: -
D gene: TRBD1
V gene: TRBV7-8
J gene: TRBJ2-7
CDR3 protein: CASRRRQGSEQYF
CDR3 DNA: TGTGCCAGCAGACGTCGACAGGGATCCGAGCAGTACTTC

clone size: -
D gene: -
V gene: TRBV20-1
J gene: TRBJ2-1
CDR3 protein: CSAALGGPSEQFF
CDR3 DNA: TGCAGTGCCGCCCTGGGGGGTCCGTCCGAGCAGTTCTTC

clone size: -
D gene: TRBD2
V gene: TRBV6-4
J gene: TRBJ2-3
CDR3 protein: CASPRASGRASPDTQYF
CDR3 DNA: TGTGCCAGCCCTAGGGCTAGCGGGAGAGCCTCCCCAGATACGCAGTATTTT

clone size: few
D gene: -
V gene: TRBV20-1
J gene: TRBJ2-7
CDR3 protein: CSAREEELDYEQYF
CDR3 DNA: TGCAGTGCTAGAGAGGAGGAGCTTGACTACGAGCAGTACTTC

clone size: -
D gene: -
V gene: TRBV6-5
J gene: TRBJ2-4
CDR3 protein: CASSYLSGSKNIQYF
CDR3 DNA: TGTGCCAGCAGTTATTTATCAGGTTCCAAAAACATTCAGTACTTC

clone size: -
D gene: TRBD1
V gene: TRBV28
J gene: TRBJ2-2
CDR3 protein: CASSLNYGTGGTGELFF
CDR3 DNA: TGTGCCAGCAGCCTGAATTACGGGACAGGGGGCACCGGGGAGCTGTTTTTT

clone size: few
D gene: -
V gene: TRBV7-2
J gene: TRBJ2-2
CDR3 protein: CASRLTDTGELFF
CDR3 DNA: TGTGCCAGCAGGCTTACAGACACCGGGGAGCTGTTTTTT

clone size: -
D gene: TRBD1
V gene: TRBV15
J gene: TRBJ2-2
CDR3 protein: CATRGDRANTGELFF
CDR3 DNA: TGTGCCACCAGAGGCGACAGGGCGAACACCGGGGAGCTGTTTTTT

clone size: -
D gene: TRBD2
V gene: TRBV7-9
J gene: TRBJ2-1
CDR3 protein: CASGRSGGAGNEQFF
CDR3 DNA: TGTGCCAGCGGAAGAAGCGGGGGGGCCGGGAATGAGCAGTTCTTC

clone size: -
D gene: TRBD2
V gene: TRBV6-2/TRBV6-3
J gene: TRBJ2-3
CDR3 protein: CASRASGIDTQYF
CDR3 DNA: TGTGCCAGCAGGGCAAGCGGGATTGATACGCAGTATTTT

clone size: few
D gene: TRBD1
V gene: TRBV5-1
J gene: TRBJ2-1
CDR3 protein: CASSSRQGAGNEQFF
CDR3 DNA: TGCGCCAGCAGCTCTCGACAGGGGGCCGGCAATGAGCAGTTCTTC

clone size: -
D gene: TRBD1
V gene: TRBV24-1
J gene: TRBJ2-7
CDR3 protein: CATSGGQGTPLEQYF
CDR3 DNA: TGTGCCACCAGTGGGGGACAGGGGACGCCTCTAGAGCAGTACTTC

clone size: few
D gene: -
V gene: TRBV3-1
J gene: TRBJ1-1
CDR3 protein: CASSPTDRQGEAFF
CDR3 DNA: TGTGCCAGCAGCCCTACCGATCGGCAGGGTGAAGCTTTCTTT

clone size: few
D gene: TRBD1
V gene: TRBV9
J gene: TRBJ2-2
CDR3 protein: CASRRTGDNTGELFF
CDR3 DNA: TGTGCCAGCAGGCGGACAGGGGACAACACCGGGGAGCTGTTTTTT

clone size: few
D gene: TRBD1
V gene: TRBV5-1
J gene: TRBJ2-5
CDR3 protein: CASRTGGRETQYF
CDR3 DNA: TGCGCCAGCAGGACAGGGGGACGAGAGACCCAGTACTTC

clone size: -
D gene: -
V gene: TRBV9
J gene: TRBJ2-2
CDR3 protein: CASSVHPGPKNTGELFF
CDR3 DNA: TGTGCCAGCAGCGTCCACCCGGGACCGAAGAACACCGGGGAGCTGTTTTTT